The source of this T cell receptor beta chain is a study of T cell clonotyping in hematopoietic cell transplantation. Findings of the study overall: Few recipient clonotypes overlapped donors; over 97% were de novo at given depth. Recipient TCR diversity dropped after transplant; expanded clonotypes rose from day 30 to 180.

The V and J ends lost 3 bases and 8 bases respectively, with 10 bases between them. Per the germline V gene, CDR1 is SGHTA and CDR2 is FQGNSA. This CDR3 is 12 amino acids long. Only in-frame clones appear in the TCRdb table, and some are missing; sequencing was by immunoSEQ multiplex PCR. The table includes fewer than 20,000 clones, 70% to 75% detected once. Concerning this clone: Its antigen is unknown.

The sample consisted of peripheral blood mononuclear cells. The chain recombines TRBV7-2 with TRBJ1-2; tentative D call: TRBD1 (5 bases). The TCR originated in a woman in her sixties in good health. Some clones in this sample may be carry-over from other donors' samples. CDR3 residues: CASSLGGGGYTF. In DNA form, the CDR3 reads TGTGCCAGCAGCTTGGGGGGAGGAGGCTACACCTTC.